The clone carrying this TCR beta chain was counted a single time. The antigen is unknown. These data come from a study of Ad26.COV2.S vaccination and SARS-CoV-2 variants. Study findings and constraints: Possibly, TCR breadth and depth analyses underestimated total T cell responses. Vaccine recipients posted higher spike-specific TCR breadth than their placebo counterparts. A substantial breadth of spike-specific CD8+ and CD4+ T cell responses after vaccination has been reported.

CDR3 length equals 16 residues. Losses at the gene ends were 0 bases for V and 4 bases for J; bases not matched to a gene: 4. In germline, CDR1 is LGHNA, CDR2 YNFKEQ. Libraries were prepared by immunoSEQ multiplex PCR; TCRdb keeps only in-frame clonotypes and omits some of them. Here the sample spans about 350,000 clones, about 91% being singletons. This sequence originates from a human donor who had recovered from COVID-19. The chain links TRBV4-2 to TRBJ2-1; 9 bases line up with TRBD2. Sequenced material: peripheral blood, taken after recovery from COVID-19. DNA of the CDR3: TGTGCCAGCAGCCAAGAGGGCACTAGCGGGTACAATGAGCAGTTCTTC. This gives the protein CASSQEGTSGYNEQFF.